A single sample gave rise to the 6 T cell receptor beta chains below, sequenced in a study of early T cells in non-severe SARS-CoV-2 infection (dated by TCRdb to 2020 to 2022). The library was obtained by 5' RACE. Sequenced using a NextSeq 500. TCRdb applied fastp at Q25 and MiXCR to the public reads, then kept only in-frame beta chains. CDR3 protein duplicates are merged, each entry listing the most common genes and DNA. A total of some 57,000 distinct CDR3 sequences appear in this sample, about 10% of them only once. 4.5% to 5.5% of the sample goes to the ten largest clones. Sequenced sample: whole blood. The receptors come from an adult who was a healthcare worker with PCR-confirmed SARS-CoV-2 infection or an uninfected control (not recorded which).

This clonotype occurred many times. The chain has TRBV5-1 and TRBJ1-1, with D unclear. V lost 0 bases, J lost 0 bases, and 9 bases lay in between. The CDR3 length is 15 residues. Germline V CDR1 and CDR2: SGHRS, YFSETQ. The CDR3 coding sequence is TGCGCCAGCAGCTTGGGCGACAACCTGAACACTGAAGCTTTCTTT. It specifies CASSLGDNLNTEAFF.

This clonotype came up many times. V usage is TRBV7-2 and J usage is TRBJ2-3; 9 nucleotides align to TRBD2. The CDR3 totals 17 residues. V shed 4 bases and J 8 bases; nucleotides not matched to a gene: 16. The germline V gene has CDR1 SGHTA and CDR2 FQGNSA. The CDR3 nucleotides read TGTGCCAGCAGCTCTAGCCCCGGCGGGAGGGAGAGGAGTACGCAGTATTTT. Its protein product is CASSSSPGGRERSTQYF.

This clonotype was counted a few times. V and J are TRBV20-1 and TRBJ2-7, with 8 bases identical to TRBD1. Trimming removed 0 bases from V and 4 bases from J; junction bases left unmatched: 8. Germline V gene lookup returns CDR1 DFQATT and CDR2 SNEGSKA (reference sequence). This CDR3 has 15 amino acids. CDR3 sequence (DNA): TGCAGTGCTAGAGACATGATCAGGGGGCCGTACGAGCAGTACTTC. Encoded protein: CSARDMIRGPYEQYF.

At least ten counts were recorded for this clonotype. J is TRBJ2-3 and V is TRBV10-1; TRBD1 is a possible D gene (6 bases). The CDR3 covers 16 residues. The germline CDR1 and CDR2 sequences are WNHNN and SYGVQD (reference sequence). Trimming took off 4 bases at V and 3 bases at J, with 17 bases between the two ends. The CDR3 sequence: CASSGLPGAQTDTQYF. For the CDR3, the DNA is TGCGCCAGCAGTGGCCTACCAGGGGCGCAGACAGATACGCAGTATTTT.

This clonotype occurred many times. The genes are TRBV12-3 or TRBV12-4 and TRBJ2-1, with TRBD1 identical over 7 bases. The CDR3 consists of 14 residues. V lost 2 bases, J lost 4 bases, and 2 bases stayed unmatched. The CDR3 DNA sequence: TGTGCCAGCAGTTTATCGGGACAGTACAATGAGCAGTTCTTC. Amino acid sequence: CASSLSGQYNEQFF.

This clonotype came up many times. The chain uses TRBV3-1 and TRBJ2-1; D possibly corresponds to TRBD1 (6 bases). V gave up 0 bases and J gave up 7 bases, with 13 bases separating them. Germline V gene data show CDR1 as LGHDT and CDR2 as YNNKEL (reference sequence). This CDR3 is 15 amino acids long. The CDR3 DNA follows: TGTGCCAGCAGCCAAGAGGCAGGGGCTTGGAATGAGCAGTTCTTC. Its translation: CASSQEAGAWNEQFF.